One TCR beta chain is described in this entry. The antigen is undetermined. These data belong to a study of graft-versus-host responses after intestinal transplantation. Study overall: Among the recipients, transplants were multivisceral, liver-intestinal, or isolated intestinal. Recipients across the board were started on anti-thymocyte globulin induction, then kept on tacrolimus and steroids for around 3 years. Findings and caveats of the study: Within allografts, high graft-versus-host to host-versus-graft clonal ratios were seen among patients with graft-donor T cell macrochimerism. GvH clones appeared in recipient marrow, some first in ileum or blood.

The CDR3 sequence is 14 residues long. V lost 3 bases, J lost 10 bases, and 8 bases stayed unmatched. CDR1 is LGHNA, CDR2 YNFKEQ, per germline. Repertoires were generated with immunoSEQ multiplex PCR, while TCRdb's copy carries only in-frame clones and drops some. This table holds approximately 97,000 clones, roughly 89% found once. The sequence came from a human donor who was the organ donor for an intestinal transplant. The chain links TRBV4-2 to TRBJ2-1, with 8 bases matching TRBD1. Source: unstimulated CD4+ T cells sorted from spleen or lymph node cells, taken before transplant. CDR3 loop: CASSQLTGVSEQFF. In DNA, the CDR3 is TGTGCCAGCAGCCAGCTGACAGGGGTAAGCGAGCAGTTCTTC.